This entry lists 27 T cell receptor beta chains sequenced from one sample in a study of spatial heterogeneity in lung cancer. Time point described: sample taken at primary tumor resection. Extraction of whole RNA from tumor, nontumor lung or frozen PBMC preceded unsorted sequencing. MiXCR was run by TCRdb on the 5' RACE reads, yielding one entry per CDR3 protein. This sample has tens of thousands of distinct CDR3 sequences, with 13% found just once. Sequencing was performed on PBMCs, taken at surgery. The receptors were gathered from a male donor with early-stage non-small cell lung cancer.

The chain carries TRBV4-1 and TRBJ1-3; D is ambiguous. Per germline, CDR1 MGHRA and CDR2 YSYEKL. V was shortened by 1 base and J by 0 bases, with 10 bases between the two germline ends. The length of the CDR3 is 16 residues. CDR3 nucleotides: TGCGCCAGCAGCCAAGGCCCTAGGGTCTCTGGAAACACCATATATTTT. Its protein is CASSQGPRVSGNTIYF.

This clonotype occurred a few times. This chain joins TRBV7-2 and TRBJ2-7; 8 bases align to TRBD2. With V trimmed by 5 bases and J by 6 bases, 15 bases remained unmatched. Germline lookup yields CDR1 SGHTA and CDR2 FQGNSA. The CDR3 spans 16 residues. Written as DNA, the CDR3 is TGTGCCAGCAGCCAAGAAGTCGGGAGGGTCGCTGGCGAGCAGTACTTC. Translation gives CASSQEVGRVAGEQYF.

In this sample, this clonotype turned up a few times. The chain recombines TRBV20-1 with TRBJ2-7, with a tentative D call TRBD1 (5 bases). V was pared by 3 bases and J by 1 base, with 13 bases between. Germline CDR1 DFQATT, CDR2 SNEGSKA (reference sequence). This CDR3 spans 14 amino acids. The CDR3 DNA is TGCAGTGCTAGGCGCCTGGACAAATCCTACGAGCAGTACTTC. Translated: CSARRLDKSYEQYF.

This sequence joins TRBV25-1 and TRBJ1-3; TRBD1 aligns across 7 bases. This CDR3 has 15 residues. Germline trimming cut 3 bases from V and 4 bases from J; bases unmatched to any gene: 6. Germline V gene data show CDR1 as MGHDK and CDR2 as SYGVNS. The CDR3: CASSDSGTAGNTIYF. For the CDR3, the DNA is TGTGCCAGCAGTGACTCCGGGACAGCCGGAAACACCATATATTTT.

This clonotype was seen many times. The chain is built from TRBV6-1 and TRBJ1-5, with no clear D. Germline CDR1 reads MNHNS; CDR2 reads SASEGT. The V end was cut by 2 bases, the J end by 7 bases, with 18 bases between. There are 16 residues in the CDR3. DNA of the CDR3: TGTGCCAGCAGTGAATTCGCGACAAACCGGAGGCAGCCCCAGCATTTT. It specifies CASSEFATNRRQPQHF.

This clonotype occurred many times. The gene calls are TRBV23-1 and TRBJ1-4, with D possibly TRBD1 on 5 matching bases. TRBV23-1 is placed among ORFs of uncertain function. The CDR3 is 16 amino acids. The V end lost 0 bases, the J end lost 6 bases, and 14 bases lay between the germline ends. The DNA of the CDR3 is TGCGCCAGCAGTCAATCCCCGTATTGGGGGGATGAAAAACTGTTTTTT. Amino acid sequence: CASSQSPYWGDEKLFF.

A few counts support this clonotype. The V and J genes are TRBV7-8 and TRBJ2-1; 9 positions agree with TRBD2. The CDR3 extends over 15 amino acids. Germline lookup yields CDR1 SGHVS and CDR2 FQNEAQ. The V gene end was trimmed by 1 base and the J gene end by 9 bases; junction bases not matched to a gene: 7. This CDR3 reads CASSLVPREGREQFF. DNA for the CDR3: TGTGCCAGCAGCTTAGTTCCGCGGGAGGGCCGTGAGCAGTTCTTC. Using reference TRBV7-8 and TRBJ2-1 for the parts outside the CDR3, the full variable domain is GAGVSQSPRYKVAKRGQDVALRCDPISGHVSLFWYQQALGQGPEFLTYFQNEAQLDKSGLPSDRFFAERPEGSVSTLKIQRTQQEDSAVYLCASSLVPREGREQFFGPGTRLTVL.

This clonotype was counted a few times. This chain connects TRBV5-5 to TRBJ2-5; no reliable D call. CDR1 and CDR2 (germline): SGHKS, YYEKEE (reference sequence). The CDR3 is 13 residues long. V dropped 4 bases and J dropped 4 bases, with 11 bases sitting between them. CDR3 residues: CASSPWTGETQYF. CDR3 coding DNA: TGTGCCAGCAGCCCCTGGACGGGAGAGACCCAGTACTTC.

This clonotype was recorded a few times. This rearrangement joins TRBV5-1 to TRBJ1-2; tentative D call: TRBD1 (6 bases). CDR1 is SGHRS, CDR2 YFSETQ, per germline. The CDR3 totals 15 residues. Trimming took off 2 bases at V and 4 bases at J, with 15 bases between the two ends. CDR3 protein: CASSLGAGDSYGYTF. The CDR3 bases are TGCGCCAGCAGCTTAGGGGCAGGGGACTCCTATGGCTACACCTTC. Full variable domain (missing parts from reference TRBV5-1 and TRBJ1-2): KAGVTQTPRYLIKTRGQQVTLSCSPISGHRSVSWYQQTPGQGLQFLFEYFSETQRNKGNFPGRFSGRQFSNSRSEMNVSTLELGDSALYLCASSLGAGDSYGYTFGSGTRLTVV.

This chain uses TRBV5-5 with TRBJ2-6; 7 bases fit TRBD1. Germline V gene data show CDR1 as SGHKS and CDR2 as YYEKEE (reference sequence). The CDR3 has 17 residues. V was clipped by 3 bases and J by 2 bases; unmatched bases: 8. The CDR3 loop is CASSSLVGGAGANVLTF. The CDR3 nucleotides read TGTGCCAGCAGCTCCCTGGTAGGGGGCGCTGGGGCCAACGTCCTGACTTTC.

The V call is TRBV15, the J call TRBJ2-7; a weak D match, TRBD1 (6 bases). CDR1 is LNHNV and CDR2 is YYDKDF in the germline V gene (reference sequence). The CDR3 sequence is 13 residues long. Trimming shortened V by 8 bases and J by 0 bases, and 11 bases separated the two germline ends. CDR3 in amino acids: CATQDSYSYEQYF. CDR3 coding DNA: TGTGCCACCCAGGACAGCTACTCCTACGAGCAGTACTTC.

This clonotype was seen a few times. One junction end does not reproduce the germline sequence, and a read error may be involved. The chain links TRBV10-2 to TRBJ2-1, with D tentatively TRBD2 (6 bases). This CDR3 has 11 amino acids. Germline CDR1 is WSHSY and CDR2 is SAAADI. The CDR3 region is CASREGRSSLF. The CDR3 DNA reads TGCGCCAGCAGGGAAGGGAGGTCCTCACTCTTC.

V gene TRBV10-3 combines with J gene TRBJ2-1; no clear D. The CDR3 length is 11 residues. Per germline, CDR1 ENHRY and CDR2 SYGVKD. The V end lost 10 bases, the J end lost 10 bases, and 14 bases lay between the germline ends. CDR3 amino acids: CATSSTEEQFF. CDR3 DNA sequence: TGTGCCACCTCTAGTACCGAAGAGCAGTTCTTC.

CDR3 residues: CASTSGSDSGNTIYF. In nucleotides, the CDR3 is TGTGCCAGCACCTCCGGCAGCGACTCTGGAAACACCATATATTTT. The gene calls are TRBV12-3 or TRBV12-4 and TRBJ1-3, with unresolved D. CDR3 size: 15 residues. Trimming shortened V by 7 bases and J by 0 bases, and 13 bases separated the two germline ends.

The V gene is TRBV6-1, the J gene TRBJ1-5; TRBD1 agrees at 7 bases. The V segment lost 7 bases and the J segment 5 bases; nucleotides outside the gene matches: 8. This CDR3 is built from 14 residues. The germline CDR1 and CDR2 sequences are MNHNS and SASEGT. CDR3: CASTPTGKYQPQHF. Written as DNA, the CDR3 is TGTGCCAGCACTCCGACAGGGAAATATCAGCCCCAGCATTTT.

This clonotype has just a few counts. V and J are TRBV5-1 and TRBJ1-1; 7 nucleotides align to TRBD1. The CDR3 spans 14 residues. Germline CDR1 and CDR2: SGHRS and YFSETQ. V gave up 3 bases and J gave up 1 base; unmatched junction bases: 3. The CDR3 sequence is CASSSGQPNTEAFF. As DNA, the CDR3 is TGCGCCAGCAGCTCGGGACAGCCGAACACTGAAGCTTTCTTT. The full variable domain, in which reference TRBV5-1 and TRBJ1-1 provide the parts outside the CDR3, is KAGVTQTPRYLIKTRGQQVTLSCSPISGHRSVSWYQQTPGQGLQFLFEYFSETQRNKGNFPGRFSGRQFSNSRSEMNVSTLELGDSALYLCASSSGQPNTEAFFGQGTRLTVV.

The V call is TRBV6-6, the J call TRBJ2-5; TRBD1 is a possible D gene (5 bases). The V end was cut by 10 bases, the J end by 0 bases, with 15 bases between. The CDR3 consists of 14 residues. Germline V gene sequence: CDR1 MNHNY, CDR2 SVGAGI (reference sequence). The CDR3: CATLQEMYQETQYF. DNA for the CDR3: TGTGCCACGCTACAGGAGATGTACCAAGAGACCCAGTACTTC.

Here the CDR3 DNA reads TGTGCCTGGGCCCTGGGCGGGAACACTGAAGCTTTCTTT. Residues: CAWALGGNTEAFF. The chain combines TRBV30 with TRBJ1-1; D is unclear. Trimming took 5 bases from V and 1 from J, leaving 11 bases between them. The CDR3 is 13 residues long. Germline V gene sequence: CDR1 GTSNPN, CDR2 SVGIG (reference sequence).

In its sample, this clonotype was seen a few times. CDR3 protein: CSARGRQYTDTQYF. The CDR3 DNA reads as TGCAGTGCTAGGGGGCGGCAGTACACAGATACGCAGTATTTT. The J gene is TRBJ2-3, the V gene TRBV20-1, with D possibly matching TRBD1 (5 bases). CDR1 and CDR2 from the germline V gene are DFQATT and SNEGSKA (reference sequence). Trimming removed 3 bases from V and 2 bases from J, with 12 bases in between. CDR3 length: 14 residues.

The chain combines TRBV4-1 with TRBJ1-1, with D tentatively TRBD1 (5 bases). The CDR3 spans 14 residues. The germline V gene has CDR1 MGHRA and CDR2 YSYEKL. Trimming pared 0 bases from V and 1 base from J, leaving 6 bases between. The CDR3 DNA is TGCGCCAGCAGCCAAGACGGACAGAACACTGAAGCTTTCTTT. Protein product: CASSQDGQNTEAFF.

The chain has TRBV5-1 and TRBJ2-1; D ambiguous. CDR1 SGHRS and CDR2 YFSETQ come from the germline V gene. The CDR3 length is 16 residues. V was trimmed by 0 bases and J by 8 bases, leaving 18 bases between them. As DNA, the CDR3 is TGCGCCAGCAGCTTGGATCACCGGGCCAATTACTATGAGCAGTTCTTC. Translating it yields CASSLDHRANYYEQFF.

The gene calls are TRBV9 and TRBJ2-7; tentatively, D is TRBD1 (6 bases). The V gene lost 3 bases and the J gene lost 5 bases, with 18 bases spanning the gap. The CDR3 totals 15 residues. From germline, CDR1 is SGDLS and CDR2 YYNGEE. The CDR3 reads CASSGTISRGDEQYF. CDR3 DNA: TGTGCCAGCAGCGGTACTATCTCCAGGGGAGACGAGCAGTACTTC.

The sample holds a few counts of this clonotype. The rearrangement links TRBV5-1 to TRBJ1-1, with D maybe TRBD1 (5 bases). CDR1 and CDR2 (germline): SGHRS, YFSETQ. This CDR3 has 14 residues. The V and J ends lost 0 bases and 7 bases respectively, with 13 bases between them. The CDR3 region is CASSLAGGTLEAFF. The CDR3 DNA follows: TGCGCCAGCAGCTTGGCCGGGGGGACCCTTGAAGCTTTCTTT.

This chain links TRBV5-1 with TRBJ2-5; D gene uncertain. Germline V gene data show CDR1 as SGHRS and CDR2 as YFSETQ. V lost 0 bases to trimming and J lost 3 bases, with 12 bases between them. This CDR3 spans 15 amino acids. The CDR3 loop is CASSLDVVPKETQYF. The DNA for the CDR3 is TGCGCCAGCAGCTTGGACGTAGTGCCAAAAGAGACCCAGTACTTC.

This rearrangement joins TRBV27 to TRBJ2-7; D not certain. Trimming removed 0 bases at V and 5 bases at J, with 11 bases between. This CDR3 has 14 amino acids. Per the germline V gene, CDR1 is MNHEY and CDR2 is SMNVEV (reference sequence). The CDR3 coding sequence is TGTGCCAGCAGTTTATCCCGACCCCCCAACGAGCAGTACTTC. Its protein is CASSLSRPPNEQYF.

This clonotype was seen a few times. The chain joins TRBV7-3 to TRBJ2-2; D is ambiguous. The CDR3 spans 12 residues. CDR1 and CDR2 from the germline V gene are SGHTA and FQGTGA. Trimming cost V 7 bases and J 4 bases, with 7 bases left between them. CDR3 sequence: CASNPGTGELFF. CDR3 nucleotides: TGTGCCAGCAACCCGGGCACCGGGGAGCTGTTTTTT.

At least ten counts were recorded for this clonotype. CDR3 sequence: CASCWDRGNNEQFF. The CDR3 DNA is TGCGCCAGCTGCTGGGACAGGGGGAACAATGAGCAGTTCTTC. V and J are TRBV5-1 and TRBJ2-1, with 11 bases aligning to TRBD1. The CDR3 totals 14 residues. The trim removed 7 bases at V and 5 bases at J, leaving 5 bases unmatched. From germline, CDR1 is SGHRS and CDR2 YFSETQ. The full variable domain, with the rest looked up from reference TRBV5-1 and TRBJ2-1, is KAGVTQTPRYLIKTRGQQVTLSCSPISGHRSVSWYQQTPGQGLQFLFEYFSETQRNKGNFPGRFSGRQFSNSRSEMNVSTLELGDSALYLCASCWDRGNNEQFFGPGTRLTVL.